This T cell receptor beta chain is from a study of blood T cell repertoires in COVID-19. Germline V lookup: CDR1 KGHSH, CDR2 LQKENI. CDR3 length: 13 residues. Between the trimmed V and J ends, which lost 2 bases and 4 bases, there was a span of 8 bases. Here immunoSEQ multiplex PCR was the method, and the copy in TCRdb shows in-frame clones only, minus some. The sample yields about 53,000 clones, 86% seen once. This clonotype was sampled from a man older than 75 with acute or convalescent COVID-19. This chain connects TRBV18 to TRBJ1-1; no clear D. The specimen sequenced was peripheral blood. CDR3 nucleotide sequence: TGTGCCAGCTCACCAGGCGAGGGCACTGAAGCTTTCTTT. The encoded protein is CASSPGEGTEAFF.